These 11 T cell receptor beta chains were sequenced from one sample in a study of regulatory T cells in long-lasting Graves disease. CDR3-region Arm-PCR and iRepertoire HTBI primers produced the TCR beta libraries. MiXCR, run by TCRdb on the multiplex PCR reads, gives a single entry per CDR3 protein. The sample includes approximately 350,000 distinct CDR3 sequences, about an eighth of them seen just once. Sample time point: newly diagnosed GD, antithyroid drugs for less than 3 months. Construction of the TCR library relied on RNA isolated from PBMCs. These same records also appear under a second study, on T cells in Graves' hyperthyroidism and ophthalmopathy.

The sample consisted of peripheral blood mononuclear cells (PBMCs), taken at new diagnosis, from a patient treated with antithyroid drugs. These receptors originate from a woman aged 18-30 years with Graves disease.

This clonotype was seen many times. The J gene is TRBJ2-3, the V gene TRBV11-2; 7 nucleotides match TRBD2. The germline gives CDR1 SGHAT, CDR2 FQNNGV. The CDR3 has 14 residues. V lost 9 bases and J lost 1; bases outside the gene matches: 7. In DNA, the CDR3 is TGTGCCAGTATGCGGGAGTCTGGCACAGATACGCAGTATTTT. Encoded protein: CASMRESGTDTQYF.

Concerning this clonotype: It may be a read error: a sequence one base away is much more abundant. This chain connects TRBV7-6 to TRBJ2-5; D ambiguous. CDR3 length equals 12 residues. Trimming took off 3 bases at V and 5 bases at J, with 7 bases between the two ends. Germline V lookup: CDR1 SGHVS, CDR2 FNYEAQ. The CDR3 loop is CASSFVSETQYF. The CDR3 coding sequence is TGTGCCAGCAGCTTTGTTTCGGAGACCCAGTACTTC.

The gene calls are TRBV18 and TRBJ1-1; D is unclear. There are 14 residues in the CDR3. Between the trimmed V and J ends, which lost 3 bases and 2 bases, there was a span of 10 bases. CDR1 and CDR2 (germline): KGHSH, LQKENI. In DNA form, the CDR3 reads TGTGCCAGCTCACCTAGGCCGGGAAACACTGAAGCTTTCTTT. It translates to CASSPRPGNTEAFF.

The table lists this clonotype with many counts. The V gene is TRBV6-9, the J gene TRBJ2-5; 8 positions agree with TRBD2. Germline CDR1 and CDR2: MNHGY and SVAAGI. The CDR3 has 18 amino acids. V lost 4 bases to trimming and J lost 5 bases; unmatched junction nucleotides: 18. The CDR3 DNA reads TGTGCCAGCAGTTCAAACTTGGGCGGGAGGACTTCTCTCGAGACCCAGTACTTC. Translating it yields CASSSNLGGRTSLETQYF.

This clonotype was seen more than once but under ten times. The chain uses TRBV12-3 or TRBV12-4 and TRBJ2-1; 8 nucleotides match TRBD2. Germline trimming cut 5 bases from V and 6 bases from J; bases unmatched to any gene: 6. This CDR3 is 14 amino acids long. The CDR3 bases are TGTGCCAGCAGTGCGGGACTAGTGGGCAATGAGCAGTTCTTC. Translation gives CASSAGLVGNEQFF.

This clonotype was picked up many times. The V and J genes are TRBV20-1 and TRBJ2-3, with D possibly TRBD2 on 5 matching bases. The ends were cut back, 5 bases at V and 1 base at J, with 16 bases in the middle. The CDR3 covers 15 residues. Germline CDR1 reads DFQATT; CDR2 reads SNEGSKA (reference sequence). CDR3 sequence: CSARWTLRGTDTQYF. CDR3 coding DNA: TGCAGTGCTCGTTGGACTTTACGGGGCACAGATACGCAGTATTTT.

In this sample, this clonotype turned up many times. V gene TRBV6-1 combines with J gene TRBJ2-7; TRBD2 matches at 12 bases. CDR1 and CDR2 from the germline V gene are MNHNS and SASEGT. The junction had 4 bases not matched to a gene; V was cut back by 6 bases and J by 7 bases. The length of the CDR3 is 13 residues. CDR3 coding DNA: TGTGCCAGCAGGCAAGGACTAGCGGGAGAGCAGTACGTC. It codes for CASRQGLAGEQYV.

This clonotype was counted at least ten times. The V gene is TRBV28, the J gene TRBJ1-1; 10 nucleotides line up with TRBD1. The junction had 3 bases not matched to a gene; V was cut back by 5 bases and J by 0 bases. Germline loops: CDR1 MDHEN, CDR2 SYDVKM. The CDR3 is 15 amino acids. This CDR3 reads CASSGTGAMNTEAFF. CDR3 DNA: TGTGCCAGCAGTGGGACAGGGGCCATGAACACTGAAGCTTTCTTT. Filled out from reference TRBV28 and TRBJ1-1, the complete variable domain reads DVKVTQSSRYLVKRTGEKVFLECVQDMDHENMFWYRQDPGLGLRLIYFSYDVKMKEKGDIPEGYSVSREKKERFSLILESASTNQTSMYLCASSGTGAMNTEAFFGQGTRLTVV.

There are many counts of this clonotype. The CDR3 DNA reads as TGTGCCAGCAGCTTAGGCACCCTTAGGGGGGAGACCCAGTACTTC. Amino acid sequence: CASSLGTLRGETQYF. The V gene is TRBV7-2, the J gene TRBJ2-5; tentative D call: TRBD1 (6 bases). V was cut by 1 base and J by 5 bases, with 14 bases left in between. CDR3 length: 15 residues. Germline V CDR1 and CDR2: SGHTA, FQGNSA.

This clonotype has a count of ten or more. For the CDR3, the DNA is TGTGCCAGCAGCTCGGGACAGGGGGCGCTCAATGAGCAGTTCTTC. This sequence encodes CASSSGQGALNEQFF. This chain links TRBV7-9 with TRBJ2-1; 12 bases map to TRBD1. The junction had 4 bases not matched to a gene; V was cut back by 4 bases and J by 6 bases. CDR3 length equals 15 residues. Germline CDR1 is SEHNR and CDR2 is FQNEAQ (reference sequence).

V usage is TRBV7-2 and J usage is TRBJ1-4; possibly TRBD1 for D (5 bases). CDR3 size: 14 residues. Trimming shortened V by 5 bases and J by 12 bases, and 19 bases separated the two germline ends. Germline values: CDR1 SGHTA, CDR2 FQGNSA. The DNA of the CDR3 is TGTGCCAGCAGCCCCGGGACGGACCGCGGGGAACTGTTTTTT. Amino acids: CASSPGTDRGELFF.